This entry lists 19 T cell receptor beta chains sequenced from one sample in a study of control samples from healthy donors and cancer patients. Profiled with immunoSEQ multiplex PCR; TCRdb holds only in-frame clones, not every one. The profile shows roughly 43,000 clones, approximately 89% of them singletons. What was sequenced was PBMCs. Every receptor here comes from a woman aged 55-69 years with lung cancer.

The gene calls are TRBV3-1 (or the pseudogene TRBV3-2) and TRBJ2-3; D call uncertain. The germline CDR1 and CDR2 sequences are LGHDT and YNNKEL (reference sequence). The CDR3 totals 14 residues. The germline V and J ends were trimmed by 4 bases and 0 bases, with 8 bases remaining between them. The CDR3 loop reads CASSRLVSTDTQYF. The CDR3 nucleotides read TGTGCCAGCAGCCGCCTGGTTAGCACAGATACGCAGTATTTT.

The gene calls are TRBV5-6 and TRBJ2-7; a weak D match, TRBD2 (6 bases). Germline V lookup: CDR1 SGHDT, CDR2 YYEEEE. Trimming took 0 bases from V and 7 from J, leaving 11 bases between them. The CDR3 consists of 13 residues. The CDR3 bases are TGTGCCAGCAGCTTGGGGATGCGGGAAGAGCAGTACTTC. This sequence encodes CASSLGMREEQYF.

This rearrangement joins TRBV29-1 to TRBJ1-1; tentative D call: TRBD1 (6 bases). The germline CDR1 and CDR2 sequences are SQVTM and ANQGSEA. V was clipped by 7 bases and J by 7 bases, with 13 bases between them. The CDR3 runs 11 residues. CDR3 in amino acids: CSARGGVEAFF. The CDR3 bases are TGCAGCGCACGAGGGGGGGTTGAAGCTTTCTTT.

The CDR3 bases are TGTGCCAGCAGTGATGGTAGGCAAGCTTATGAGCAGTACTTC. Its protein is CASSDGRQAYEQYF. This rearrangement joins TRBV2 to TRBJ2-7; D unresolved. CDR3 size: 14 residues. Germline values: CDR1 SNHLY, CDR2 FYNNEI. V was shortened by 3 bases and J by 7 bases, with 16 bases between the two germline ends.

The CDR3 DNA is TGTGCCAGCAGCCCTCAAGGGGTAGCCTCCTACGAGCAGTACTTC. It yields the protein CASSPQGVASYEQYF. V usage is TRBV7-2 and J usage is TRBJ2-7; possibly TRBD1 for D (5 bases). Germline-derived CDR1 and CDR2 are SGHTA and FQGNSA. The V gene lost 5 bases and the J gene lost 0 bases, with 14 bases spanning the gap. There are 15 residues in the CDR3.

CDR3 sequence: CASSLEDGADEAFF. The CDR3 nucleotides are TGCGCCAGCAGCTTGGAGGACGGCGCCGACGAAGCTTTCTTT. V usage is TRBV5-1 and J usage is TRBJ1-1; no clear D gene. Between the trimmed V and J ends, which lost 0 bases and 8 bases, there was a span of 14 bases. The germline CDR1 and CDR2 sequences are SGHRS and YFSETQ. There are 14 residues in the CDR3. Supplemented by reference TRBV5-1 and TRBJ1-1, the full variable domain reads KAGVTQTPRYLIKTRGQQVTLSCSPISGHRSVSWYQQTPGQGLQFLFEYFSETQRNKGNFPGRFSGRQFSNSRSEMNVSTLELGDSALYLCASSLEDGADEAFFGQGTRLTVV.

This chain uses TRBV4-3 with TRBJ2-3; TRBD2 matches 8 bases. Trimming cost V 3 bases and J 1 base; bases outside gene matches: 6. This CDR3 comprises 16 residues. Germline CDR1 is LGHNA and CDR2 is YSLEER. CDR3 protein: CASSQGTSGRTDTQYF. In nucleotides, the CDR3 is TGCGCCAGCAGCCAGGGTACTAGCGGACGCACAGATACGCAGTATTTT.

The rearrangement uses TRBV24-1 and TRBJ2-1; weak D call: TRBD1 (6 bases). Deletions cut 6 bases from V and 10 bases from J, with 24 bases between. The length of the CDR3 is 16 residues. Germline-derived CDR1 and CDR2 are KGHDR and SFDVKD. CDR3 in amino acids: CATSTDPWGTPLEQFF. The CDR3 bases are TGTGCCACCAGTACAGACCCGTGGGGGACACCTTTAGAGCAGTTCTTC.

For the CDR3, the DNA is TGTGCCACCACAGGGGATCGAAACACCATATATTTT. It translates to CATTGDRNTIYF. The V and J genes are TRBV2 and TRBJ1-3, with 7 bases that match TRBD1. CDR1 is SNHLY and CDR2 is FYNNEI in the germline V gene. The CDR3 loop spans 12 amino acids. J lost 5 bases, V lost 10 bases, and 5 bases had no gene match. The entire variable domain, with the rest obtained from reference TRBV2 and TRBJ1-3, is as follows: EPEVTQTPSHQVTQMGQEVILRCVPISNHLYFYWYRQILGQKVEFLVSFYNNEISEKSEIFDDQFSVERPDGSNFTLKIRSTKLEDSAMYFCATTGDRNTIYFGEGSWLTVV.

This clone was recorded once. The chain uses TRBV27 and TRBJ2-5; a weak D match, TRBD2 (7 bases). In germline, CDR1 is MNHEY, CDR2 SMNVEV (reference sequence). The CDR3 covers 14 residues. Deletions cut 7 bases from V and 4 bases from J, with 16 bases between. The CDR3 sequence is CASTSRGGRETQYF. As DNA, the CDR3 is TGTGCCAGCACTTCTAGGGGGGGCCGAGAGACCCAGTACTTC.

The CDR3 DNA sequence: TGTGCCAGTAGTAATAACTATGGCTACACCTTC. Residues: CASSNNYGYTF. The genes are TRBV19 and TRBJ1-2, with no clear D. In germline, CDR1 is LNHDA, CDR2 SQIVND (reference sequence). The length of the CDR3 is 11 residues. V was trimmed by 4 bases and J by 1 base, leaving 1 base between them.

V and J are TRBV11-3 and TRBJ2-5; D not certain. Trimming took off 0 bases at V and 3 bases at J, with 8 bases between the two ends. CDR1 and CDR2 (germline): SGHNT, YENEEA. This CDR3 comprises 14 residues. The CDR3 DNA reads as TGTGCCAGCAGCTTAGAGACGTGGGAAGAGACCCAGTACTTC. It codes for CASSLETWEETQYF.

CDR3 protein: CASSLGPILNTEAFF. The CDR3 nucleotides read TGTGCCAGCAGCTTAGGACCCATCCTGAACACTGAAGCTTTCTTT. This chain links TRBV11-3 with TRBJ1-1; D ambiguous. V lost 1 base and J lost 0, with 9 bases in between. The germline CDR1 and CDR2 sequences are SGHNT and YENEEA. This CDR3 comprises 15 residues.

This chain connects TRBV7-2 to TRBJ2-7; 10 nucleotides align to TRBD2. This CDR3 spans 16 amino acids. CDR1 and CDR2 (germline): SGHTA, FQGNSA. The V and J ends lost 5 bases and 6 bases, in that order; junction bases with no gene match: 13. The CDR3 DNA sequence: TGTGCCAGCAGCGGTAGGGGAGCGGGGGGGAGCCCCGAGCAGTACTTC. This sequence encodes CASSGRGAGGSPEQYF.

This chain links TRBV10-3 with TRBJ2-5; D gene ambiguous. V shed 0 bases and J shed 2 bases, with 7 bases lying between them. Germline V CDR1 and CDR2: ENHRY, SYGVKD. The CDR3 is 14 residues long. Here the CDR3 DNA reads TGTGCCATCAGTGAGTCCGGGCAGCAAGAGACCCAGTACTTC. Its translation is CAISESGQQETQYF.

The chain is built from TRBV4-3 and TRBJ2-2; TRBD1 matches 9 bases. The CDR3 has 17 residues. V gave up 3 bases and J gave up 4 bases; unmatched junction bases: 9. In germline, CDR1 is LGHNA, CDR2 YSLEER. The CDR3 region has the DNA TGCGCCAGCAGCCACGGACAGGGGACATCACTCACCGGGGAGCTGTTTTTT. This encodes CASSHGQGTSLTGELFF.

This clone was recorded once. The J gene is TRBJ2-1, the V gene TRBV12-3 or TRBV12-4; the D gene is possibly TRBD2 (5 bases). The CDR3 contains 13 residues. V was shortened by 6 bases and J by 5 bases, with 11 bases between the two germline ends. The CDR3 sequence is CASRPGLNNEQFF. The CDR3 nucleotides read TGTGCCAGCAGGCCCGGACTCAACAATGAGCAGTTCTTC.

The V call is TRBV10-3, the J call TRBJ1-1; 7 bases fit TRBD1. V lost 2 bases and J lost 0; bases outside the gene matches: 9. This CDR3 has 17 residues. The germline V gene encodes CDR1 ENHRY and CDR2 SYGVKD. Written as DNA, the CDR3 is TGTGCCATCAGTGAGGTAGTCAGGGGGTCCCTGAACACTGAAGCTTTCTTT. Residues: CAISEVVRGSLNTEAFF.

The rearrangement uses TRBV30 and TRBJ1-1; possible D gene TRBD1, 5 bases. Germline V CDR1 and CDR2: GTSNPN, SVGIG (reference sequence). V was trimmed by 3 bases and J by 2 bases, leaving 10 bases between them. The CDR3 has 13 amino acids. This CDR3 reads CAWRDQGNTEAFF. The CDR3 nucleotides are TGTGCCTGGAGGGACCAGGGAAACACTGAAGCTTTCTTT.